This T cell receptor beta chain emerged from a study of CD8+ T cells in alopecia areata. Across the study: Tofacitinib dosing lasted 6 to 18 months, which was then followed by 6 months off drug. Study observations and caveats: Between patients, shared TCR sequences were less clear than in mice. This was possibly due in part to HLA diversity in the patient population.

With 4 bases removed from V and 3 bases from J, the gap between germline ends came to 16 bases. The germline gives CDR1 SQVTM, CDR2 ANQGSEA. CDR3 length equals 14 residues. This clone turned up a few times. Its matching antigen is unknown. Once RNA had been extracted, it was reverse transcribed into cDNA to act as the sequencing template. Produced via immunoSEQ multiplex PCR; TCRdb's table is partial and in-frame only. This sample has roughly 140,000 clones, with 45% to 60% found just once. This clonotype originated in a human donor with alopecia areata. The sample in question was CD4+ T cells sorted from blood, obtained at week 0. This rearrangement joins TRBV29-1 to TRBJ2-7; D possibly matches TRBD1 or TRBD2 (7 bases each). CDR3 nucleotide sequence: TGCAGCGTTGGAGGGGGGGACAGCTTCTACGAGCAGTACTTC. Translating it yields CSVGGGDSFYEQYF.